The 32 T cell receptor beta chains in this list originate from one sample, sequenced in a study of T cell responses to AZD1222 COVID-19 vaccine. The repertoire was sequenced with immunoSEQ multiplex PCR; TCRdb's copy has only in-frame clones and lacks some. The table shows about 140,000 clones, with about 92% occurring only once. The specimen was peripheral blood, collected on day 0 of AZD1222 vaccination. The receptors originated from an adult in good health.

This chain uses TRBV6-6 with TRBJ1-5, with 8 nucleotides matching TRBD1. CDR1 is MNHNY and CDR2 is SVGAGI in the germline V gene (reference sequence). This CDR3 has 14 amino acids. V lost 6 bases to trimming and J lost 4 bases; unmatched junction nucleotides: 5. The CDR3 sequence: CASRQTGVNQPQHF. CDR3 DNA: TGTGCCAGCAGGCAGACAGGGGTTAATCAGCCCCAGCATTTT.

The rearrangement joins TRBV21-1 to TRBJ2-5; the D segment call TRBD2 is taken from the table without a DNA check. TRBV21-1 has pseudogene status. This CDR3 is built from 17 residues. CDR3 sequence (DNA): TGTGCCAGCAGCAAAGGGAAGGCTAGCGGGTCACAAGAGACCCAGTACTTC. Translation gives CASSKGKASGSQETQYF.

The chain is built from TRBV28 and TRBJ1-6; possible D gene TRBD1, 6 bases. Trimming removed 4 bases from V and 9 bases from J, with 16 bases in between. CDR1 is MDHEN and CDR2 is SYDVKM in the germline V gene. The length of the CDR3 is 15 residues. The CDR3 reads CASSYRRGAGSPLHF. CDR3 DNA sequence: TGTGCCAGCAGTTACCGCAGGGGTGCTGGTTCACCCCTCCACTTT.

This clone appeared once. The rearrangement joins TRBV29-1 to TRBJ2-1; D not certain. V was trimmed by 3 bases and J by 1 base, leaving 10 bases between them. From germline, CDR1 is SQVTM and CDR2 ANQGSEA. CDR3 length: 14 residues. CDR3 sequence reads: CSVDRVVSYNEQFF. The DNA of the CDR3 is TGCAGCGTTGATAGGGTAGTTTCCTACAATGAGCAGTTCTTC.

The genes are TRBV12-3 or TRBV12-4 and TRBJ1-4; no reliable D call. Trimming cost V 7 bases and J 8 bases, with 11 bases left between them. The CDR3 extends over 12 amino acids. The DNA of the CDR3 is TGTGCCAGCACCTACCTCCCCGAAAAACTGTTTTTT. Translating gives CASTYLPEKLFF.

In its sample, this clone was seen once. This rearrangement joins TRBV7-2 to TRBJ2-5; 8 nucleotides match TRBD1. Looked up from germline, CDR1 is SGHTA and CDR2 is FQGNSA. The ends lost 3 bases at V and 3 bases at J; junction bases unmatched: 6. CDR3 size: 15 residues. CDR3 DNA sequence: TGTGCCAGCAGCTTTATCGGACAGGGAGAAGAGACCCAGTACTTC. Translated: CASSFIGQGEETQYF.

This chain links TRBV7-8 with TRBJ2-7; D unclear. The length of the CDR3 is 13 residues. The germline CDR1 and CDR2 sequences are SGHVS and FQNEAQ. V gave up 6 bases and J gave up 2 bases, with 11 bases separating them. CDR3 in DNA: TGTGCCAGCAGATACCGACCCCCCTACGAGCAGTACTTC. Protein: CASRYRPPYEQYF.

The CDR3 region is CASKDNYGYTF. CDR3 coding DNA: TGTGCCAGCAAGGACAACTATGGCTACACCTTC. The chain carries TRBV6-5 and TRBJ1-2; D remains unclear. V shed 7 bases and J shed 2 bases, with 5 bases lying between them. The CDR3 extends over 11 amino acids. From germline, CDR1 is MNHEY and CDR2 SVGAGI.

The genes are TRBV18 and TRBJ1-1; D call uncertain. This CDR3 has 16 residues. With 5 bases removed from V and 3 bases from J, the gap between germline ends came to 19 bases. The germline CDR1 and CDR2 sequences are KGHSH and LQKENI. The CDR3 nucleotides read TGTGCCAGCTCAGCTCAAAGGGTTATAAGGGACACTGAAGCTTTCTTT. Translation gives CASSAQRVIRDTEAFF. Full variable domain (remainder filled in from reference TRBV18 and TRBJ1-1): NAGVMQNPRHLVRRRGQEARLRCSPMKGHSHVYWYRQLPEEGLKFMVYLQKENIIDESGMPKERFSAEFPKEGPSILRIQQVVRGDSAAYFCASSAQRVIRDTEAFFGQGTRLTVV.

The chain combines TRBV5-1 with TRBJ1-6; the D gene is possibly TRBD1 (5 bases). This CDR3 is built from 16 residues. CDR1 SGHRS and CDR2 YFSETQ come from the germline V gene. Trimming left V 1 base short and J 5 bases short, with 13 bases between. The DNA of the CDR3 is TGCGCCAGCAGCTTGTACGGGGGAAGGGATAATTCACCCCTCCACTTT. This gives the protein CASSLYGGRDNSPLHF.

The rearrangement joins TRBV5-1 to TRBJ1-3; 9 bases are shared with TRBD1. The V gene's germline CDR1 is SGHRS and CDR2 YFSETQ. This CDR3 has 15 residues. The trim removed 2 bases at V and 7 bases at J, leaving 7 bases unmatched. CDR3 nucleotide sequence: TGCGCCAGCAGCTTTGGGGACAGGGAGATGAACACCATATATTTT. It specifies CASSFGDREMNTIYF.

The genes are TRBV4-1 and TRBJ2-3; TRBD2 matches 8 bases. V trimming: 4 bases; J trimming: 2 bases; junction bases outside the gene matches: 5. CDR3 length equals 15 residues. CDR1 is MGHRA, CDR2 YSYEKL, per germline. CDR3 nucleotides: TGCGCCAGCAGCCTGGGACTAGGCTTCACAGATACGCAGTATTTT. Protein: CASSLGLGFTDTQYF.

As DNA, the CDR3 is TGTGCCAGCTCAGCCGTCCTTAATGAAAAACTGTTTTTT. It encodes CASSAVLNEKLFF. J is TRBJ1-4 and V is TRBV18, with D hard to call. The V end was cut by 5 bases, the J end by 4 bases, with 8 bases between. The CDR3 is 13 amino acids. Germline CDR1 and CDR2: KGHSH and LQKENI.

The gene calls are TRBV7-9 and TRBJ1-3; 12 bases agree with TRBD1. V trimming: 5 bases; J trimming: 2 bases; junction bases outside the gene matches: 4. Per the germline V gene, CDR1 is SEHNR and CDR2 is FQNEAQ (reference sequence). The CDR3 is made up of 16 amino acids. The CDR3 region has the DNA TGTGCCAGCAGCCGGGACAGGGGGCCGGCTGGAAACACCATATATTTT. The encoded protein is CASSRDRGPAGNTIYF.

The J gene is TRBJ1-2, the V gene TRBV7-2; 7 bases agree with TRBD1. V dropped 4 bases and J dropped 1; count of bases not matched to a gene: 3. The CDR3 length is 14 residues. CDR1 is SGHTA, CDR2 FQGNSA, per germline. CDR3 nucleotides: TGTGCCAGCAGCTATAACAGGGGTAACTATGGCTACACCTTC. Translated: CASSYNRGNYGYTF. The full variable domain, in which reference TRBV7-2 and TRBJ1-2 provide the parts outside the CDR3, is GAGVSQSPSNKVTEKGKDVELRCDPISGHTALYWYRQSLGQGLEFLIYFQGNSAPDKSGLPSDRFSAERTGGSVSTLTIQRTQQEDSAVYLCASSYNRGNYGYTFGSGTRLTVV.

V is TRBV5-1 and J is TRBJ2-2, with 8 bases aligning to TRBD1. Germline V gene data show CDR1 as SGHRS and CDR2 as YFSETQ. V was clipped by 0 bases and J by 2 bases; unmatched bases: 3. This CDR3 contains 16 residues. For the CDR3, the DNA is TGCGCCAGCAGCTTGGTTGGACAGGGTAACACCGGGGAGCTGTTTTTT. This encodes CASSLVGQGNTGELFF.

The rearrangement links TRBV6-6 to TRBJ1-2, with 11 positions matching TRBD1. After removal of 4 bases from V and 1 base from J, the junction contained 2 bases not matched to a gene. Germline CDR1 reads MNHNY; CDR2 reads SVGAGI (reference sequence). This CDR3 comprises 15 residues. This chain's CDR3 is CASSSGTGGNYGYTF. The CDR3 bases are TGTGCCAGCAGTTCCGGGACAGGGGGTAACTATGGCTACACCTTC.

The rearrangement uses TRBV5-1 and TRBJ1-6, with 10 bases aligning to TRBD1. J was trimmed by 8 bases and V by 4 bases; bases with no gene match: 9. The CDR3 sequence is 16 residues long. Germline assignment: CDR1 SGHRS and CDR2 YFSETQ. CDR3: CASSNGQGGVDSPLHF. CDR3 nucleotides: TGCGCCAGCAGCAATGGACAGGGGGGAGTCGATTCACCCCTCCACTTT.

CDR3 sequence reads: CASSQRKTGAYGYTF. DNA of the CDR3: TGCGCCAGCAGCCAGAGAAAGACTGGGGCTTACGGCTACACCTTC. This chain links TRBV4-3 with TRBJ1-2; D perhaps matches TRBD1 (5 bases). V lost 3 bases and J 8 bases, leaving 19 bases between the germline ends. The germline V gene has CDR1 LGHNA and CDR2 YSLEER. The CDR3 totals 15 residues.

The chain has TRBV7-9 and TRBJ1-2; D possibly corresponds to TRBD1 (5 bases). Trimming pared 1 base from V and 4 bases from J, leaving 10 bases between. Germline V gene sequence: CDR1 SEHNR, CDR2 FQNEAQ (reference sequence). The CDR3 runs to 14 residues. DNA for the CDR3: TGTGCCAGCAGCTTAGAGGCAGGGCCCTATGGCTACACCTTC. This gives the protein CASSLEAGPYGYTF.

The chain has TRBV30 and TRBJ2-1, with D unresolved. Germline values: CDR1 GTSNPN, CDR2 SVGIG (reference sequence). The V and J ends lost 3 bases and 6 bases respectively, with 12 bases between them. This CDR3 has 13 residues. CDR3 nucleotides: TGTGCCTGGAGCCCGAGATGGCTCAATGAGCAGTTCTTC. Protein product: CAWSPRWLNEQFF.

V is TRBV28 and J is TRBJ2-7; TRBD2 agrees at 8 bases. V was clipped by 5 bases and J by 6 bases; unmatched bases: 9. From germline, CDR1 is MDHEN and CDR2 SYDVKM. This CDR3 spans 14 amino acids. CDR3 amino acids: CASSPAAGGAEQYF. CDR3 coding DNA: TGTGCCAGCAGTCCCGCCGCGGGGGGAGCCGAGCAGTACTTC.

The chain has TRBV6-5 and TRBJ2-3, with 10 bases aligning to TRBD2. Germline values: CDR1 MNHEY, CDR2 SVGAGI. The junction had 5 bases not matched to a gene; V was cut back by 5 bases and J by 3 bases. This CDR3 spans 15 amino acids. CDR3 protein: CASSLNSGRTDTQYF. The CDR3 DNA reads as TGTGCCAGCAGTCTCAATAGCGGGAGGACAGATACGCAGTATTTT.

The V and J genes are TRBV7-6 and TRBJ1-5; unclear D gene. The CDR3 spans 15 residues. CDR1 and CDR2 from the germline V gene are SGHVS and FNYEAQ. Deletions cut 1 base from V and 1 base from J, with 8 bases between. CDR3 in amino acids: CASSLGRISNQPQHF. The DNA of the CDR3 is TGTGCCAGCAGCTTAGGGCGGATAAGCAATCAGCCCCAGCATTTT. The full variable domain, in which reference TRBV7-6 and TRBJ1-5 provide the parts outside the CDR3, is GAGVSQSPRYKVTKRGQDVALRCDPISGHVSLYWYRQALGQGPEFLTYFNYEAQQDKSGLPNDRFSAERPEGSISTLTIQRTEQRDSAMYRCASSLGRISNQPQHFGDGTRLSIL.

The rearrangement links TRBV11-1 to TRBJ1-1; the D gene is possibly TRBD1 (5 bases). Germline V gene sequence: CDR1 SGHAT, CDR2 FQDESV (reference sequence). With 5 bases removed from V and 4 bases from J, the gap between germline ends came to 14 bases. The CDR3 sequence is 14 residues long. CDR3 DNA sequence: TGTGCCAGCAGCCCCCAGAGGGGCGGCACTGAAGCTTTCTTT. Translation gives CASSPQRGGTEAFF.

V gene TRBV7-9 combines with J gene TRBJ1-5; no firm D call. Germline V lookup: CDR1 SEHNR, CDR2 FQNEAQ (reference sequence). This CDR3 region has 16 residues. Trimming left V 2 bases short and J 3 bases short, with 14 bases between. The CDR3 spells CASSLRAGGDNQPQHF. The CDR3 coding sequence is TGTGCCAGCAGCTTAAGGGCAGGTGGGGACAATCAGCCCCAGCATTTT.

The chain uses TRBV3-1 (or the pseudogene TRBV3-2) and TRBJ2-7, with 13 bases identical to TRBD2. This CDR3 is 14 amino acids long. Trimming removed 4 bases from V and 8 bases from J; junction bases left unmatched: 5. Germline CDR1 reads LGHDT; CDR2 reads YNNKEL (reference sequence). The CDR3 loop is CASSPGLAGAKQYF. As DNA, the CDR3 is TGTGCCAGCAGCCCCGGACTAGCGGGGGCCAAGCAGTACTTC.

CDR3 in DNA: TGTGCCAGCAGCGGCCTGGAGACCCAGTACTTC. Translating it yields CASSGLETQYF. The chain uses TRBV9 and TRBJ2-5; D remains ambiguous. V lost 3 bases to trimming and J lost 5 bases, with 5 bases between them. CDR1 is SGDLS, CDR2 YYNGEE, per germline. The CDR3 loop spans 11 amino acids.

The chain links TRBV19 to TRBJ2-2; D is perhaps TRBD1 (6 bases). Trimming cost V 5 bases and J 1 base, with 17 bases left between them. This CDR3 has 17 amino acids. Germline CDR1 is LNHDA and CDR2 is SQIVND (reference sequence). CDR3 coding DNA: TGTGCCAGTAGTGTCCATCCGGGACAAATGAACACCGGGGAGCTGTTTTTT. Protein product: CASSVHPGQMNTGELFF.

This clone has a handful of counts. The DNA of the CDR3 is TGTGCCAGCAGCTCCCGGAGGTTAGACGTGACCCAGTACTTC. As protein: CASSSRRLDVTQYF. The chain carries TRBV5-6 and TRBJ2-5, with D perhaps matching TRBD2 (5 bases). V was shortened by 3 bases and J by 7 bases, with 16 bases between the two germline ends. This CDR3 spans 14 amino acids. CDR1 and CDR2 (germline): SGHDT, YYEEEE.

As DNA, the CDR3 is TGTGCCAGCAGCTTACAGACTCACTCTGGAAACACCATATATTTT. Translated: CASSLQTHSGNTIYF. The gene calls are TRBV6-5 and TRBJ1-3; D ambiguous. The CDR3 runs 15 residues. Germline V CDR1 and CDR2: MNHEY, SVGAGI. V lost 6 bases and J 0 bases, leaving 12 bases between the germline ends.

The chain uses TRBV12-3 or TRBV12-4 and TRBJ2-4; the D gene is possibly TRBD1 (6 bases). The V end lost 8 bases, the J end lost 2 bases, and 10 bases lay between the germline ends. The CDR3 totals 13 residues. Here the CDR3 DNA reads TGTGCCAGCCGAGGGACACCCAAAAACATTCAGTACTTC. This gives the protein CASRGTPKNIQYF.